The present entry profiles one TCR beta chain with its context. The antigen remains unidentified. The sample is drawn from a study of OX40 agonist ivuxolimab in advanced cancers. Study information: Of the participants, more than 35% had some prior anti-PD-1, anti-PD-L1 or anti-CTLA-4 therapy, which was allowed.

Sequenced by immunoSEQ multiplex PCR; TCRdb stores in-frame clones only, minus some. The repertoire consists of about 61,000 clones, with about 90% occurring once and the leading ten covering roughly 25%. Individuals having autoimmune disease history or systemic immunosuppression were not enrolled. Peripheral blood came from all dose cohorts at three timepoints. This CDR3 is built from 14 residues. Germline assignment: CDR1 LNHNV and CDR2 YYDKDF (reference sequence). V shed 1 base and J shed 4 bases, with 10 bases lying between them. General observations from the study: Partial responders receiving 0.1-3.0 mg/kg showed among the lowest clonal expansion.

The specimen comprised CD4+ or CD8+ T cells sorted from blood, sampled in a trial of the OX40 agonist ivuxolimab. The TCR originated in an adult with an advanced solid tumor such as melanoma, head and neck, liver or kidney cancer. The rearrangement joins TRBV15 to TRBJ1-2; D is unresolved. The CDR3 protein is CATSRGVGGYGYTF. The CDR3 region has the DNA TGTGCCACCAGCAGAGGGGTTGGCGGCTATGGCTACACCTTC.